This T cell receptor (beta chain) emerged from a study of blood T cell repertoires in COVID-19. Turning to the study itself: Both acute and convalescent COVID-19 samples were obtained from the United States, Italy and Spain. Sources were T cells, B-cell-depleted T cells, or PBMCs; the material itself was cDNA or gDNA.

J lost 7 bases, V lost 6 bases, and 6 bases had no gene match. The CDR3 consists of 14 residues. Germline assignment: CDR1 MNHEY and CDR2 SMNVEV (reference sequence). Original processing methods: Reference gene primers were amplified, and this amplification served to estimate nucleated cell counts. Profiling relied on immunoSEQ multiplex PCR, and the TCRdb table lists in-frame clones only, not all of them. V and J calls plus clone size are reproduced from that table; the DNA served to infer D and trimming. The sample has around 97,000 clones; about 90% are singletons. The chain recombines TRBV27 with TRBJ1-5; 10 bases are a match to TRBD1. The specimen was peripheral blood. The source is a man between 50 and 59 years old in a cohort sampled during active COVID-19. CDR3 sequence reads: CASSTTGGPQPQHF. Here the CDR3 DNA reads TGTGCCAGCAGCACGACAGGGGGCCCACAGCCCCAGCATTTT.